These 10 T cell receptor beta chains were sequenced from one sample in a study of blood T cell repertoires in COVID-19. Libraries were prepared by immunoSEQ multiplex PCR; TCRdb keeps only in-frame clonotypes and omits some of them. This sample carries 150,000 to 180,000 clones, 80% of them seen once, and the ten largest clones take approximately 0.5%. Material for sequencing was peripheral blood. The receptors were sampled from a man in his fifties or sixties with acute or convalescent COVID-19.

The rearrangement joins TRBV18 to TRBJ2-7, with a possible D match to TRBD2 (6 bases). Germline assignment: CDR1 KGHSH and CDR2 LQKENI. Trimming shortened V by 2 bases and J by 5 bases, and 7 bases separated the two germline ends. The CDR3 contains 12 residues. The CDR3 is CASSPRRDEQYF. The DNA of the CDR3 is TGTGCCAGCTCACCAAGGAGGGACGAGCAGTACTTC.

The J gene is TRBJ1-1, the V gene TRBV7-6; 8 nucleotides agree with TRBD1. This CDR3 comprises 14 residues. Trimming removed 5 bases from V and 3 bases from J; junction bases left unmatched: 5. Germline values: CDR1 SGHVS, CDR2 FNYEAQ. CDR3 nucleotides: TGTGCCAGCAGCATGGGACAGGCTTACACTGAAGCTTTCTTT. Residues: CASSMGQAYTEAFF.

This sequence joins TRBV20-1 and TRBJ1-5, with 8 positions matching TRBD1. V dropped 3 bases and J dropped 1; count of bases not matched to a gene: 5. Germline V gives CDR1 DFQATT, CDR2 SNEGSKA (reference sequence). The CDR3 runs to 15 residues. The DNA for the CDR3 is TGCAGTGCTAGTGGTCAGGGGGCGAGCAATCAGCCCCAGCATTTT. Translation gives CSASGQGASNQPQHF.

The chain links TRBV2 to TRBJ2-2; D may be TRBD1 (6 bases). The CDR3 loop spans 12 amino acids. Germline loops: CDR1 SNHLY, CDR2 FYNNEI. With 11 bases removed from V and 1 base from J, the gap between germline ends came to 8 bases. This CDR3 reads CASGQNTGELFF. CDR3 DNA sequence: TGTGCCTCGGGACAGAACACCGGGGAGCTGTTTTTT.

This chain joins TRBV6-2 or TRBV6-3 and TRBJ2-7, with TRBD1 matching over 8 bases. The CDR3 is made up of 14 amino acids. Germline V CDR1 and CDR2: MNHEY, SVGEGT. Losses at the gene ends were 5 bases for V and 2 bases for J; bases not matched to a gene: 5. The CDR3 here is CASSAMTGAYEQYF. In nucleotides, the CDR3 is TGTGCCAGCAGTGCGATGACAGGGGCCTACGAGCAGTACTTC.

V gene TRBV28 combines with J gene TRBJ1-2, with D unclear. CDR1 and CDR2 from the germline V gene are MDHEN and SYDVKM. Trimming took 5 bases from V and 12 from J, leaving 22 bases between them. CDR3 size: 14 residues. CDR3 nucleotide sequence: TGTGCCAGCAGTCCCCGACATTCTCGCCCCGGCCACACCTTC. Translated: CASSPRHSRPGHTF.

This chain uses TRBV3-1 (or the pseudogene TRBV3-2) with TRBJ2-3; tentatively, D is TRBD1 (5 bases). Trimming removed 4 bases from V and 1 base from J, with 12 bases in between. The CDR3 totals 15 residues. Germline CDR1 and CDR2: LGHDT and YNNKEL (reference sequence). The CDR3: CASSLGGARTDTQYF. CDR3 coding DNA: TGTGCCAGCAGCCTAGGTGGGGCACGCACAGATACGCAGTATTTT.

The rearrangement links TRBV30 to TRBJ1-1; D not certain. V lost 3 bases and J lost 4, with 6 bases in between. The length of the CDR3 is 11 residues. CDR1 GTSNPN and CDR2 SVGIG come from the germline V gene (reference sequence). The CDR3 region is CAWSGSTEAFF. Here the CDR3 DNA reads TGTGCCTGGAGCGGTAGCACTGAAGCTTTCTTT.

The chain employs TRBV18 and TRBJ1-5; D may be TRBD1 (6 bases). The germline V gene has CDR1 KGHSH and CDR2 LQKENI. This CDR3 has 16 residues. V was trimmed by 2 bases and J by 0 bases, leaving 11 bases between them. This CDR3 is CASSPGQQPSNQPQHF. The CDR3 DNA sequence: TGTGCCAGCTCACCAGGACAGCAACCTAGCAATCAGCCCCAGCATTTT.

The CDR3 coding sequence is TGTGCCAGTGTCAACCTAGCGGGAGGGTTCGGGGAGCTGTTTTTT. This translates into CASVNLAGGFGELFF. The chain recombines TRBV19 with TRBJ2-2, with 12 positions matching TRBD2. The CDR3 runs 15 residues. Germline V gene lookup returns CDR1 LNHDA and CDR2 SQIVND (reference sequence). V shed 8 bases and J 7 bases; nucleotides not matched to a gene: 8.